This passage covers 23 T cell receptor beta chains from one sample sequenced in a study of blood T cell repertoires in COVID-19. The assay was immunoSEQ multiplex PCR, and TCRdb's table has in-frame clones only and misses some. The sample has 150,000 or so clones; 80% are singletons. Sequencing was carried out using peripheral blood. These receptors were collected from a man aged 55 to 70 with acute or convalescent COVID-19.

This chain links TRBV6-5 with TRBJ2-7; possible D gene TRBD1, 6 bases. The CDR3 extends over 13 amino acids. CDR1 and CDR2 from the germline V gene are MNHEY and SVGAGI. Trimming removed 5 bases from V and 3 bases from J, with 11 bases in between. The DNA for the CDR3 is TGTGCCAGCAGTCAGAACAGGGACTACGAGCAGTACTTC. It is translated as CASSQNRDYEQYF.

This clone appeared once. The chain combines TRBV28 with TRBJ2-5; tentatively, D is TRBD1 (5 bases). V was pared by 4 bases and J by 2 bases, with 17 bases between. Germline assignment: CDR1 MDHEN and CDR2 SYDVKM. The CDR3 totals 16 residues. This CDR3 reads CASSSLSRVGQETQYF. The CDR3 DNA reads as TGTGCCAGCAGTTCGCTCTCCAGGGTTGGTCAAGAGACCCAGTACTTC. The full variable domain, with the rest looked up from reference TRBV28 and TRBJ2-5, is DVKVTQSSRYLVKRTGEKVFLECVQDMDHENMFWYRQDPGLGLRLIYFSYDVKMKEKGDIPEGYSVSREKKERFSLILESASTNQTSMYLCASSSLSRVGQETQYFGPGTRLLVL.

This clone was detected once. The chain has TRBV7-2 and TRBJ2-5; a weak D match, TRBD1 (6 bases). V was cut by 5 bases and J by 1 base, with 14 bases left in between. Germline CDR1 is SGHTA and CDR2 is FQGNSA. The CDR3 is made up of 15 amino acids. CDR3 residues: CASSNNRAPQETQYF. CDR3 coding DNA: TGTGCCAGCAGCAATAACAGGGCCCCCCAAGAGACCCAGTACTTC.

A single count supports this clone. The rearrangement links TRBV20-1 to TRBJ1-2, with 7 positions matching TRBD1. The junction had 6 bases not matched to a gene; V was cut back by 5 bases and J by 9 bases. Germline loops: CDR1 DFQATT, CDR2 SNEGSKA (reference sequence). CDR3 length: 11 residues. CDR3 amino acids: CSAGDSDRYTF. The CDR3 DNA follows: TGCAGTGCTGGGGACAGTGATCGCTACACCTTC.

V and J are TRBV19 and TRBJ2-3; possible D gene TRBD1, 5 bases. The CDR3 has 18 residues. Germline V gives CDR1 LNHDA, CDR2 SQIVND (reference sequence). V lost 5 bases to trimming and J lost 4 bases, with 25 bases between them. The CDR3, as DNA: TGTGCCAGTAGTGTCACAGGTTGGGGAACACTCGGCCCAGATACGCAGTATTTT. It specifies CASSVTGWGTLGPDTQYF.

This chain joins TRBV28 and TRBJ2-6; maybe TRBD1 (7 bases). V was cut by 8 bases and J by 0 bases, with 14 bases left in between. CDR3 size: 16 residues. From germline, CDR1 is MDHEN and CDR2 SYDVKM. This CDR3 is CASRSGGGSGANVLTF. The CDR3 DNA follows: TGTGCCAGCCGCTCAGGGGGAGGCTCTGGGGCCAACGTCCTGACTTTC.

This sequence joins TRBV6-5 and TRBJ1-2, with 8 bases matching TRBD1. CDR3 length equals 13 residues. Germline CDR1 MNHEY, CDR2 SVGAGI. V dropped 6 bases and J dropped 7; count of bases not matched to a gene: 7. The CDR3 region is CASRVTGGAGYTF. The CDR3 bases are TGTGCCAGCAGGGTAACAGGGGGAGCTGGCTACACCTTC.

The chain is built from TRBV25-1 and TRBJ1-2, with D maybe TRBD1 (5 bases). Germline V CDR1 and CDR2: MGHDK, SYGVNS. The CDR3 has 14 amino acids. The V end was cut by 0 bases, the J end by 3 bases, with 8 bases between. This CDR3 is CASSEYGGDYGYTF. The CDR3 nucleotides are TGTGCCAGCAGTGAATATGGGGGGGACTATGGCTACACCTTC.

This chain uses TRBV6-1 with TRBJ2-7; the D is unclear. The CDR3 loop spans 14 amino acids. Trimming took off 3 bases at V and 0 bases at J, with 9 bases between the two ends. Germline loops: CDR1 MNHNS, CDR2 SASEGT. The CDR3 loop reads CASSDRISSYEQYF. CDR3 sequence (DNA): TGTGCCAGCAGTGACAGGATTAGCTCCTACGAGCAGTACTTC.

The chain combines TRBV28 with TRBJ1-2; 8 nucleotides line up with TRBD1. From germline, CDR1 is MDHEN and CDR2 SYDVKM. Unmatched junction bases numbered 5, after V lost 5 bases and J lost 0 bases. The CDR3 is 15 amino acids. CDR3 sequence: CASSPGGTSNYGYTF. In nucleotides, the CDR3 is TGTGCCAGCAGTCCAGGGGGCACTTCTAACTATGGCTACACCTTC.

The CDR3 DNA follows: TGTGCCTGGGCCCAACGTACAGGTTCCCAGCGTGGAGGAAACACCATATATTTT. It specifies CAWAQRTGSQRGGNTIYF. The chain combines TRBV30 with TRBJ1-3; tentative D call: TRBD1 (5 bases). The CDR3 has 18 amino acids. CDR1 and CDR2 (germline): GTSNPN, SVGIG (reference sequence). Trimming pared 5 bases from V and 4 bases from J, leaving 27 bases between.

The V gene is TRBV3-1 (or the pseudogene TRBV3-2), the J gene TRBJ2-5, with unresolved D. CDR3 length: 14 residues. The germline V gene encodes CDR1 LGHDT and CDR2 YNNKEL (reference sequence). V was trimmed by 0 bases and J by 5 bases, leaving 10 bases between them. DNA of the CDR3: TGTGCCAGCAGCCAAGATCCGATAGAGGAGACCCAGTACTTC. Protein: CASSQDPIEETQYF.

This clone was detected ten times or more. The CDR3: CASRGLTGGQTTIYF. In DNA form, the CDR3 reads TGTGCCAGCAGAGGACTAACAGGGGGCCAAACCACCATATATTTT. This rearrangement joins TRBV6-5 to TRBJ1-3, with 9 positions matching TRBD1. Germline lookup yields CDR1 MNHEY and CDR2 SVGAGI. V gave up 6 bases and J gave up 9 bases; unmatched junction bases: 12. The CDR3 spans 15 residues.

The J gene is TRBJ2-7, the V gene TRBV5-1, with 7 bases lining up with TRBD1. Germline V CDR1 and CDR2: SGHRS, YFSETQ. The length of the CDR3 is 14 residues. J gave up 4 bases and V 0 bases, and 4 bases lay outside the gene matches. CDR3: CASSLEQGFYEQYF. The CDR3 DNA follows: TGCGCCAGCAGCTTGGAACAGGGGTTTTACGAGCAGTACTTC.

This clone was seen more than once but under ten times. This specimen includes other DNA sequences encoding the same CDR3. This chain connects TRBV4-3 to TRBJ2-5; a possible D gene is TRBD1 (5 bases). The CDR3 has 16 amino acids. CDR1 is LGHNA and CDR2 is YSLEER in the germline V gene. V was trimmed by 0 bases and J by 3 bases, leaving 14 bases between them. Here the CDR3 DNA reads TGCGCCAGCAGCCAAGAAGTCCGCGGCAGGGAAGAGACCCAGTACTTC. Amino acid sequence: CASSQEVRGREETQYF.

The table lists this clone with a count of one. V and J are TRBV21-1 and TRBJ2-7; TRBD2 is the table's D call, not checked against the DNA. TRBV21-1 is a pseudogene segment. This CDR3 has 13 amino acids. CDR3 amino acids: CASSKGSSYEQYF. DNA for the CDR3: TGTGCCAGCAGCAAGGGGAGCTCCTACGAGCAGTACTTC.

This clone has a handful of counts. J is TRBJ2-7 and V is TRBV10-3; 7 bases are shared with TRBD1. V was clipped by 10 bases and J by 4 bases; unmatched bases: 4. The CDR3 runs to 11 residues. Germline loops: CDR1 ENHRY, CDR2 SYGVKD. CDR3 bases: TGTGCCACGACAGGGTCTTACGAGCAGTACTTC. The encoded protein is CATTGSYEQYF.

The V call is TRBV6-6, the J call TRBJ2-2, with D possibly being TRBD1 (7 bases). Germline V gene sequence: CDR1 MNHNY, CDR2 SVGAGI (reference sequence). The CDR3 is 15 amino acids. V lost 6 bases to trimming and J lost 2 bases, with 13 bases between them. The CDR3 loop is CASSAGQTNTGELFF. The DNA of the CDR3 is TGTGCCAGCAGCGCGGGACAGACTAACACCGGGGAGCTGTTTTTT.

CDR3 nucleotide sequence: TGTGCCAGCAGCCCACGGGGGGGGAGTAACTCTGGAAACACCATATATTTT. This sequence encodes CASSPRGGSNSGNTIYF. This sequence joins TRBV27 and TRBJ1-3, with D possibly TRBD1 on 5 matching bases. The CDR3 is made up of 17 amino acids. The germline V gene has CDR1 MNHEY and CDR2 SMNVEV (reference sequence). V was cut by 6 bases and J by 0 bases, with 18 bases left in between.

The chain has TRBV28 and TRBJ1-4; D unclear. CDR1 is MDHEN and CDR2 is SYDVKM in the germline V gene. The V end lost 6 bases, the J end lost 8 bases, and 7 bases lay between the germline ends. CDR3 size: 11 residues. CDR3 coding DNA: TGTGCCAGCAGCCCCAGGGAAAAACTGTTTTTT. Encoded protein: CASSPREKLFF.

This clone was counted once. The chain combines TRBV28 with TRBJ1-1; tentatively, D is TRBD1 (6 bases). The germline V and J ends were trimmed by 4 bases and 1 base, with 16 bases remaining between them. The CDR3 runs 16 residues. Germline loops: CDR1 MDHEN, CDR2 SYDVKM. The CDR3 DNA follows: TGTGCCAGCAGTTCGGTACCGGGACAAGCGAACACTGAAGCTTTCTTT. Its protein product is CASSSVPGQANTEAFF. The variable domain in full, completed from reference TRBV28 and TRBJ1-1, reads DVKVTQSSRYLVKRTGEKVFLECVQDMDHENMFWYRQDPGLGLRLIYFSYDVKMKEKGDIPEGYSVSREKKERFSLILESASTNQTSMYLCASSSVPGQANTEAFFGQGTRLTVV.

V and J are TRBV6-2 or TRBV6-3 and TRBJ1-2, with TRBD1 matching over 9 bases. V was pared by 2 bases and J by 1 base, with 8 bases of the junction left unmatched. CDR3 length: 17 amino acids. Germline lookup yields CDR1 MNHEY and CDR2 SVGEGT. CDR3 amino acids: CASSYGTGISVNYGYTF. DNA of the CDR3: TGTGCCAGCAGTTACGGGACAGGGATATCAGTTAACTATGGCTACACCTTC.

V usage is TRBV30 and J usage is TRBJ1-3; 8 bases agree with TRBD1. Germline CDR1 and CDR2: GTSNPN and SVGIG (reference sequence). The CDR3 length is 14 residues. V trimming: 2 bases; J trimming: 4 bases; junction bases outside the gene matches: 4. The CDR3, as DNA: TGTGCCTGGAGTCCCGGACAGGGAGGAAACACCATATATTTT. Encoded protein: CAWSPGQGGNTIYF.